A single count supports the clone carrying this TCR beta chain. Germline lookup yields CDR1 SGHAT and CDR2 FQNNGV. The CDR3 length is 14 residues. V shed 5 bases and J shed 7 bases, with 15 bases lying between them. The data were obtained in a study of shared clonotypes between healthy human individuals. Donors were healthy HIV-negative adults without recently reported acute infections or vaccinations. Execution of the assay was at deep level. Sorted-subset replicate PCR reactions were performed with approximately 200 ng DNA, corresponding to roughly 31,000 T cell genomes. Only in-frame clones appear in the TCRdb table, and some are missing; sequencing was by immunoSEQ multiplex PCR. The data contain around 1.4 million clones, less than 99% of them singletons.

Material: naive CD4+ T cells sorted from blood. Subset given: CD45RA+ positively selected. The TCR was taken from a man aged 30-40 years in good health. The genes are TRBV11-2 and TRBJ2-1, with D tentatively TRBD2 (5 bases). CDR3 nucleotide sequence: TGTGCCAGCAGCAAAAAGACTCTAGCAAATGAGCAGTTCTTC. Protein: CASSKKTLANEQFF.